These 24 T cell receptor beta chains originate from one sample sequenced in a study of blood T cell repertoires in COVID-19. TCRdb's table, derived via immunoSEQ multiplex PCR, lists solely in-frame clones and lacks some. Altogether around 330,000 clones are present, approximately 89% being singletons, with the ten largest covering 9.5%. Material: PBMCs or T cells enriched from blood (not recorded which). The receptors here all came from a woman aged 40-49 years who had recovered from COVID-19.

CDR3 protein: CASSGGQGEDGYTF. DNA for the CDR3: TGCGCCAGCAGCGGAGGACAGGGTGAGGATGGCTACACCTTC. This chain connects TRBV5-1 to TRBJ1-2; 8 bases are a match to TRBD1. This CDR3 spans 14 amino acids. Germline trimming cut 4 bases from V and 6 bases from J; bases unmatched to any gene: 8. Germline lookup yields CDR1 SGHRS and CDR2 YFSETQ.

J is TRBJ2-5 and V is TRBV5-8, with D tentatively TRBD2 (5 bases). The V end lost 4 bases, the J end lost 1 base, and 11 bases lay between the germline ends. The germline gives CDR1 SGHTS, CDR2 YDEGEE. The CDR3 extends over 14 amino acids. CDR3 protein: CASSVRGFQETQYF. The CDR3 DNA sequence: TGTGCCAGCAGCGTACGGGGTTTCCAAGAGACCCAGTACTTC.

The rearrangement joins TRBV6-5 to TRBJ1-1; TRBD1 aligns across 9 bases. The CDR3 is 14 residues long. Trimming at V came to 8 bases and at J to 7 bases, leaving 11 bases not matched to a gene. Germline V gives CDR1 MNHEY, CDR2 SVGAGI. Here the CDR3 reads CASARDREMGEAFF. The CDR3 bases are TGTGCCAGCGCGCGGGACAGGGAGATGGGTGAAGCTTTCTTT.

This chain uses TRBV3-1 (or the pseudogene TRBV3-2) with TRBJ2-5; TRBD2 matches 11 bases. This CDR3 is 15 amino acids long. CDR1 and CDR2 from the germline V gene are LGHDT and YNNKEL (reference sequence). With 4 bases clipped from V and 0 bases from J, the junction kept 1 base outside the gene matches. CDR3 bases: TGTGCCAGCAGCCTAGCGGGGGGGTACCAAGAGACCCAGTACTTC. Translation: CASSLAGGYQETQYF.

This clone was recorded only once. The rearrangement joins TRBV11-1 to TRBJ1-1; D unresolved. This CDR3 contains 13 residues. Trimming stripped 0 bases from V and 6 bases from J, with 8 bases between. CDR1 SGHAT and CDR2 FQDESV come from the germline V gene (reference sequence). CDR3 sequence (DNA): TGTGCCAGCAGCTTAGCGAGGTGGGCTGAAGCTTTCTTT. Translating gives CASSLARWAEAFF.

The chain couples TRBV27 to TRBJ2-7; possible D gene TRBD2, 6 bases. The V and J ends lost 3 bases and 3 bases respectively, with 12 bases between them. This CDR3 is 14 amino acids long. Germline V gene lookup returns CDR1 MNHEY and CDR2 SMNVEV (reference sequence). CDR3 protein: CASSFGAGDYEQYF. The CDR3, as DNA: TGTGCCAGCAGTTTCGGAGCGGGCGACTACGAGCAGTACTTC.

The CDR3 spells CASSLLGNTEAFF. CDR3 nucleotides: TGTGCCAGCAGCTTACTTGGCAACACTGAAGCTTTCTTT. The chain is built from TRBV7-3 and TRBJ1-1; D is undetermined. The length of the CDR3 is 13 residues. CDR1 SGHTA and CDR2 FQGTGA come from the germline V gene. The V end was cut by 2 bases, the J end by 2 bases, with 6 bases between.

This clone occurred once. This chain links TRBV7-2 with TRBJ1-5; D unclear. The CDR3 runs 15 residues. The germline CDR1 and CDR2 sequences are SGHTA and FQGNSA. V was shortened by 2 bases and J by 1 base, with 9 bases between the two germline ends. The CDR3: CASSLITGSNQPQHF. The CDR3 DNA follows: TGTGCCAGCAGCTTAATTACCGGGAGCAATCAGCCCCAGCATTTT.

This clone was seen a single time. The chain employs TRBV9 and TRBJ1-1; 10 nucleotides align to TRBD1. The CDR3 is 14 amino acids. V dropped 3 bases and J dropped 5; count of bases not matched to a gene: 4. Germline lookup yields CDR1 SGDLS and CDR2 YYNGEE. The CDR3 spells CASSDGTGDTEAFF. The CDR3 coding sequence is TGTGCCAGCAGCGATGGGACAGGGGATACTGAAGCTTTCTTT.

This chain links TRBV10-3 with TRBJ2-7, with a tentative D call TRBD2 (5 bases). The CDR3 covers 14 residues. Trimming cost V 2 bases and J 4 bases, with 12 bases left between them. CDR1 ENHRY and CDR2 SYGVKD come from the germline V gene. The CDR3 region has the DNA TGTGCCATCAGTGAGGGACCGGGCGGGTACGAGCAGTACTTC. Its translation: CAISEGPGGYEQYF.

In DNA, the CDR3 is TGTGCCAGCAGCTCCTCCTTTACAGGGGATGGCTACACCTTC. This encodes CASSSSFTGDGYTF. The chain joins TRBV28 to TRBJ1-2; TRBD1 aligns across 7 bases. The CDR3 is made up of 14 amino acids. Germline-derived CDR1 and CDR2 are MDHEN and SYDVKM. V gave up 6 bases and J gave up 6 bases; unmatched junction bases: 10.

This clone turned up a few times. The CDR3 coding sequence is TGTGCCAGCAGCCTTGCTAGGTGGTATAATTCACCCCTCCACTTT. Its protein is CASSLARWYNSPLHF. The chain carries TRBV7-2 and TRBJ1-6; D remains ambiguous. Trimming left V 5 bases short and J 4 bases short, with 12 bases between. The CDR3 length is 15 residues. CDR1 SGHTA and CDR2 FQGNSA come from the germline V gene.

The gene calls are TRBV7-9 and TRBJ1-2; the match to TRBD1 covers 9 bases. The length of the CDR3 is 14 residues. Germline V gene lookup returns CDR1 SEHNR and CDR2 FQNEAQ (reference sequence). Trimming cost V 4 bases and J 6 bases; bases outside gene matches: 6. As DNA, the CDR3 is TGTGCCAGCAGCTCCGGACAGGGGATTGATGGCTACACCTTC. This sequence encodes CASSSGQGIDGYTF.

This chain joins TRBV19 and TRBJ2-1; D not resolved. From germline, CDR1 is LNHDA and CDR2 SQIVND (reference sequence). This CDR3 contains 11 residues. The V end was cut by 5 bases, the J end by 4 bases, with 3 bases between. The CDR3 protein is CASSSYNEQFF. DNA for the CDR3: TGTGCCAGTAGTTCTTACAATGAGCAGTTCTTC.

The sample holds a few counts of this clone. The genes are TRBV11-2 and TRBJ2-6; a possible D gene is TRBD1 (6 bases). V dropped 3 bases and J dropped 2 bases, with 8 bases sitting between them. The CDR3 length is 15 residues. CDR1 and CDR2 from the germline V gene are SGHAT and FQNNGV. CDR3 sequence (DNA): TGTGCCAGCAGCTTCTGGGGGCCTGGGGCCAACGTCCTGACTTTC. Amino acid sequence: CASSFWGPGANVLTF.

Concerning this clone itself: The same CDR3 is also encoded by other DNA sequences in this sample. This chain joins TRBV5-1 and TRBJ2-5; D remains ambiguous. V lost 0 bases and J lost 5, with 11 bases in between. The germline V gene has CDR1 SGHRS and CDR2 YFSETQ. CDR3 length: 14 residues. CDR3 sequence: CASSLVGGGETQYF. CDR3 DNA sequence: TGCGCCAGCAGCTTGGTCGGCGGTGGGGAGACCCAGTACTTC.

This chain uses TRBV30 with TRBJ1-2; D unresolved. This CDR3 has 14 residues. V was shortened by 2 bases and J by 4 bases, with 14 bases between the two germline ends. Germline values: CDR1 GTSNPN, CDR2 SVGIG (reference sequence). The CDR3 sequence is CAWSPQVISYGYTF. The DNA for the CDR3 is TGTGCCTGGAGTCCTCAGGTTATTTCCTATGGCTACACCTTC.

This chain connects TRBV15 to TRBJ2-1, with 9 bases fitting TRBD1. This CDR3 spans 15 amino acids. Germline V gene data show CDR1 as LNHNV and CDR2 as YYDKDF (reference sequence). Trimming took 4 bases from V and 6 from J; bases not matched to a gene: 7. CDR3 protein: CATSIRDRVGNEQFF. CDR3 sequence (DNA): TGTGCCACCAGCATACGGGACAGGGTAGGCAATGAGCAGTTCTTC.

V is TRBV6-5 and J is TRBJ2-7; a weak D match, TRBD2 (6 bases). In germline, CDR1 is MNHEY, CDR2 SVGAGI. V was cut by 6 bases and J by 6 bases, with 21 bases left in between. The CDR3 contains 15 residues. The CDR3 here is CASRSPRLGRGEQYF. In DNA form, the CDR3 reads TGTGCCAGCAGATCCCCCCGACTAGGTCGCGGCGAGCAGTACTTC.

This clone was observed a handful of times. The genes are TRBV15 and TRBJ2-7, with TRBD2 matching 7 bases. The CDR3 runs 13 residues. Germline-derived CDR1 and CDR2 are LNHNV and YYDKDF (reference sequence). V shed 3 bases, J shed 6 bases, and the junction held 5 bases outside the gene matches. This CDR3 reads CATSRGTTGEQYF. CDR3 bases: TGTGCCACCAGCAGGGGGACTACTGGCGAGCAGTACTTC.

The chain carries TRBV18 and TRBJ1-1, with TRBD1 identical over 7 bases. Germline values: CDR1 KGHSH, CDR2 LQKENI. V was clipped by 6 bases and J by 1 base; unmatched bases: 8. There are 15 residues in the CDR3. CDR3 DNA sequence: TGTGCCAGCTCTCGATTCGGGACAGAGAACACTGAAGCTTTCTTT. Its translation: CASSRFGTENTEAFF.

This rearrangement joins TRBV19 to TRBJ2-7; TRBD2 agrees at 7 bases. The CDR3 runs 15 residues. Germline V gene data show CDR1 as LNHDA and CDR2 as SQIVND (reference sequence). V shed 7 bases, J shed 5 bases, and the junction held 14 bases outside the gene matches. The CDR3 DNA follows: TGTGCCAGTACCCCCAGGTTGGGGAGGGAAAACGAGCAGTACTTC. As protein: CASTPRLGRENEQYF.

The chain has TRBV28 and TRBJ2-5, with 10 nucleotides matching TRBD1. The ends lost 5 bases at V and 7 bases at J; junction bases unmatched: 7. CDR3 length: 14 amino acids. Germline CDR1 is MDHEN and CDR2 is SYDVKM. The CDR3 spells CASSTGTGERTQYF. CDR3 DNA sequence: TGTGCCAGCAGTACCGGGACAGGGGAACGGACCCAGTACTTC.

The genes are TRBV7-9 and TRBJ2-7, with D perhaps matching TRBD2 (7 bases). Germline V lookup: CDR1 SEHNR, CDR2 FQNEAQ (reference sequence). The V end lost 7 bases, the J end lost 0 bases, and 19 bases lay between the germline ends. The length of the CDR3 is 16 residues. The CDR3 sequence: CASTDIGGDLSYEQYF. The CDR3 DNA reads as TGTGCCAGCACCGATATAGGGGGGGACCTCTCCTACGAGCAGTACTTC.